This TCR beta chain was profiled in a study of CD8+ T cells in alopecia areata. Study overall: People stayed on tofacitinib for 6 to 18 months, then stopped the drug for 6 months.

This CDR3 region has 16 residues. The V gene's germline CDR1 is MNHEY and CDR2 SMNVEV (reference sequence). V was trimmed by 5 bases and J by 6 bases, leaving 20 bases between them. Extracted RNA was reverse transcribed into cDNA, the sequencing template. Only in-frame clones appear in the TCRdb table, and some are missing; sequencing was by immunoSEQ multiplex PCR. Of 100,000 to 120,000 clones in the sample, around 54% are singletons; the top ten hold 3% to 4%. The treatment here: oral pan-JAK inhibitor, 5-10 mg twice daily. The clonotype was recovered from a human donor with alopecia areata. The chain has TRBV27 and TRBJ2-4; unclear D gene. Material: CD4+ T cells sorted from blood, obtained at week 24, from a patient treated with tofacitinib. This chain's CDR3 is CASSHPIRANRNIQYF. CDR3 in DNA: TGTGCCAGCAGTCACCCGATTCGGGCTAATCGAAACATTCAGTACTTC.